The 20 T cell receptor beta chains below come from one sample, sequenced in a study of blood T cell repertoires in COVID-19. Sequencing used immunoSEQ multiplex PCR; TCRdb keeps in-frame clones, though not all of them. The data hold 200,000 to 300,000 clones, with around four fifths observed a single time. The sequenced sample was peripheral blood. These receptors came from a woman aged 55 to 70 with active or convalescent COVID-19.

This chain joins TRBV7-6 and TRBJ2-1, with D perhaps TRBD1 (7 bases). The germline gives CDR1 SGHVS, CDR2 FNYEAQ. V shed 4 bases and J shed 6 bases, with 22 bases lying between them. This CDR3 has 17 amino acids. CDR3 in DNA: TGTGCCAGCAGCTACTACCCCCAGGGGGGAAGGGGCAATGAGCAGTTCTTC. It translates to CASSYYPQGGRGNEQFF.

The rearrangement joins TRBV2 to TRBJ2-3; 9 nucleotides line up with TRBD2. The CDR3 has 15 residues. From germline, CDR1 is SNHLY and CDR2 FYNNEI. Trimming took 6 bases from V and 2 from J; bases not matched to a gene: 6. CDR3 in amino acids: CASRSLAGDTDTQYF. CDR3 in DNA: TGTGCCAGCAGAAGTTTAGCGGGGGACACAGATACGCAGTATTTT.

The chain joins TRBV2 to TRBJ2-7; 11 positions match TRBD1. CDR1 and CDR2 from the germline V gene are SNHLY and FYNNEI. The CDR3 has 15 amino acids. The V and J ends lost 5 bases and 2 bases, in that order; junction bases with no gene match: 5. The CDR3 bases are TGTGCCAGCAGTAAACCGGGACAGGGGGCCTACGAGCAGTACTTC. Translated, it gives CASSKPGQGAYEQYF.

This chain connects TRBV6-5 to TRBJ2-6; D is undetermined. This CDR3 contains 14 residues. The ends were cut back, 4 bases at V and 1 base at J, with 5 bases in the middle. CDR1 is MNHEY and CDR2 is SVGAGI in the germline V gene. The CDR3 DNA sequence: TGTGCCAGCAGTTTTTTATCTGGGGCCAACGTCCTGACTTTC. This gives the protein CASSFLSGANVLTF.

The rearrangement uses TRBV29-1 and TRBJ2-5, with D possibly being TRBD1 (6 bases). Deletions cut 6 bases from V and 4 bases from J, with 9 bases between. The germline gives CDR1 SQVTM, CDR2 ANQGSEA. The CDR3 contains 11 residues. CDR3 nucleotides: TGCAGCGTGGGGGCACGAGAGACCCAGTACTTC. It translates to CSVGARETQYF.

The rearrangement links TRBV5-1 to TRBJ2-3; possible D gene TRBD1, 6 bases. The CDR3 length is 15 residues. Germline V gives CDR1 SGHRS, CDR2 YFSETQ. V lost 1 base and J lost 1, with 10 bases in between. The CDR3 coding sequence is TGCGCCAGCAGCTTGTTAGGACAGCGCACAGATACGCAGTATTTT. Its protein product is CASSLLGQRTDTQYF.

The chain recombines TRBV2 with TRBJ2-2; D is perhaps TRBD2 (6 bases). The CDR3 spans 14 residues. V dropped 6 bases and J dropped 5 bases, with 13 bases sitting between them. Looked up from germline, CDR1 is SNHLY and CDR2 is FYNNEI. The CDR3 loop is CASRTGVQTGELFF. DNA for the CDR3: TGTGCCAGCAGGACGGGGGTTCAAACCGGGGAGCTGTTTTTT.

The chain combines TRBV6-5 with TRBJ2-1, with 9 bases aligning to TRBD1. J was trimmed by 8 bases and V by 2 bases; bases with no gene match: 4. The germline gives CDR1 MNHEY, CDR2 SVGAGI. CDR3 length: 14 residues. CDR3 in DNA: TGTGCCAGCAGTTACGCGGGACAGGGCTATGAGCAGTTCTTC. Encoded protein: CASSYAGQGYEQFF.

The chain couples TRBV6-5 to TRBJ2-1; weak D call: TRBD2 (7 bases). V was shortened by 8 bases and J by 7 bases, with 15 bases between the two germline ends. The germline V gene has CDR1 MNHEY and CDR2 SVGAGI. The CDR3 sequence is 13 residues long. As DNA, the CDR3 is TGTGCCAGCGGGAGGGGGTGGGTGAATGAGCAGTTCTTC. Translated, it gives CASGRGWVNEQFF.

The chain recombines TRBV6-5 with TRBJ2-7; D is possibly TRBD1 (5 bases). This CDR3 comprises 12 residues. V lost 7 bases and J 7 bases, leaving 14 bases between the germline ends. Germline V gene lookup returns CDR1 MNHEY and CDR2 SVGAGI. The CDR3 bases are TGTGCCAGCACAGGACACCGATCGGAGCAGTACTTC. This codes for CASTGHRSEQYF.

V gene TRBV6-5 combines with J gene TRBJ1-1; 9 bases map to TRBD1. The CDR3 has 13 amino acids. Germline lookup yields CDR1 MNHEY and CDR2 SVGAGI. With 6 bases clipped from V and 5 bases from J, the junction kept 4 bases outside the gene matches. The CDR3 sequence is CASRPTGGTEAFF. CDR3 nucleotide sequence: TGTGCCAGCAGACCGACAGGGGGGACTGAAGCTTTCTTT.

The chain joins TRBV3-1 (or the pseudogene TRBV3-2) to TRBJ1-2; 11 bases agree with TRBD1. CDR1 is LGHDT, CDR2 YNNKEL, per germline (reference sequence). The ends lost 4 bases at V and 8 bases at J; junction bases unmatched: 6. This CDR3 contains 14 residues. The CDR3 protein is CASSPQRDRGGYTF. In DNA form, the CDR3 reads TGTGCCAGCAGCCCGCAGAGGGACAGGGGGGGCTACACCTTC.

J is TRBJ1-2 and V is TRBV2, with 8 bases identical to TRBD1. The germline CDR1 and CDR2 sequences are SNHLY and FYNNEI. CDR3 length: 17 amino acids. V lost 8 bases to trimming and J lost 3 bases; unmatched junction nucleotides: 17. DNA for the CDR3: TGTGCCAGCGGGGTAACAAGTAACAGGGGGATCTACTATGGCTACACCTTC. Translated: CASGVTSNRGIYYGYTF.

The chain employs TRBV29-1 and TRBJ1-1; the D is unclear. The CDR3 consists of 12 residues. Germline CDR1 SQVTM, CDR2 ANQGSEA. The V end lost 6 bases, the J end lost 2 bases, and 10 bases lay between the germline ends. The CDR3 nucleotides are TGCAGCGTGGCGGCCTCTAACACTGAAGCTTTCTTT. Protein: CSVAASNTEAFF.

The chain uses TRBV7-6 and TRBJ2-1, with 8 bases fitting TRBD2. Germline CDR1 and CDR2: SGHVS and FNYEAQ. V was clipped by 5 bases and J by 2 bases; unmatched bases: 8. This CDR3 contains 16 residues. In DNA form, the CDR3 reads TGTGCCAGCAGCCCCCTTCGGGAGGGCCCCTACAATGAGCAGTTCTTC. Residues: CASSPLREGPYNEQFF.

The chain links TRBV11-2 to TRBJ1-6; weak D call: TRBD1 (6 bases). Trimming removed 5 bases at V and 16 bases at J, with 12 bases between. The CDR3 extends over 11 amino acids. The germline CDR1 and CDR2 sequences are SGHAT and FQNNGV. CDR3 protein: CASSPGTWLHF. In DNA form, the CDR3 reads TGTGCCAGCAGCCCCGGGACATGGCTCCACTTT. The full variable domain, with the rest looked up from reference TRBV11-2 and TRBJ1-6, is EAGVAQSPRYKIIEKRQSVAFWCNPISGHATLYWYQQILGQGPKLLIQFQNNGVVDDSQLPKDRFSAERLKGVDSTLKIQPAKLEDSAVYLCASSPGTWLHFGNGTRLTVT.

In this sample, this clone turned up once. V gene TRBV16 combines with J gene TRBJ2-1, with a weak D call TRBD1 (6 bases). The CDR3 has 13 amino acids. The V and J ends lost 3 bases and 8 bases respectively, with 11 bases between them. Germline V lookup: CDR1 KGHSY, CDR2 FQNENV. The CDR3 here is CASSHPRGYEQFF. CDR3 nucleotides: TGTGCCAGCAGCCACCCCAGGGGCTATGAGCAGTTCTTC.

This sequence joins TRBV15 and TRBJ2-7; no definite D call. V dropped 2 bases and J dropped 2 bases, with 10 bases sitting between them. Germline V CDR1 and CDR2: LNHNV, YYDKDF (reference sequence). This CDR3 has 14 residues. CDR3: CATSRYLGTYEQYV. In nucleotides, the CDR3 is TGTGCCACCAGCAGATACCTAGGTACCTACGAGCAGTACGTC.

CDR3 in DNA: TGTGCCAGTAGGGCGTACGCAGGGTTGGGCACCGGGGAGCTGTTTTTT. Translation: CASRAYAGLGTGELFF. The genes are TRBV19 and TRBJ2-2, with D tentatively TRBD1 (5 bases). Germline-derived CDR1 and CDR2 are LNHDA and SQIVND (reference sequence). The V gene lost 6 bases and the J gene lost 4 bases, with 18 bases spanning the gap. The CDR3 is 16 amino acids.

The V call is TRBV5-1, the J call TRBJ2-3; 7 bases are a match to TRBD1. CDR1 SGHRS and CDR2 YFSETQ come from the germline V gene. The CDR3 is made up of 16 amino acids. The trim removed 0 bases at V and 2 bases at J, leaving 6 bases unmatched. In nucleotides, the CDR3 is TGCGCCAGCAGCTTGGGACAGGGAGTTATCACAGATACGCAGTATTTT. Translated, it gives CASSLGQGVITDTQYF. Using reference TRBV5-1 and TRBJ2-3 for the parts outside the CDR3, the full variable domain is KAGVTQTPRYLIKTRGQQVTLSCSPISGHRSVSWYQQTPGQGLQFLFEYFSETQRNKGNFPGRFSGRQFSNSRSEMNVSTLELGDSALYLCASSLGQGVITDTQYFGPGTRLTVL.